The 8 T cell receptor beta chains reported below all come from one sample, sequenced in a study of T cell responses to AZD1222 COVID-19 vaccine. Measured with immunoSEQ multiplex PCR; TCRdb has only the in-frame clones, and not every one. Of fewer than 100,000 clones listed, 88% are singletons. This sample comprised peripheral blood, obtained on day 0 of AZD1222 vaccination. All receptors come from an adult in good health.

This chain links TRBV29-1 with TRBJ1-1; 8 bases are a match to TRBD1. This CDR3 is 13 amino acids long. The V and J ends lost 6 bases and 4 bases, in that order; junction bases with no gene match: 7. Germline CDR1 and CDR2: SQVTM and ANQGSEA. The DNA of the CDR3 is TGCAGCGTCGGACAGGGAATCCGCACTGAAGCTTTCTTT. It encodes CSVGQGIRTEAFF.

Only a few counts were recorded for this clone. V usage is TRBV25-1 and J usage is TRBJ1-2, with 7 bases lining up with TRBD1. V trimming: 7 bases; J trimming: 5 bases; junction bases outside the gene matches: 7. This CDR3 has 13 amino acids. The germline CDR1 and CDR2 sequences are MGHDK and SYGVNS. The CDR3: CASTSTGNYGYTF. CDR3 coding DNA: TGTGCCAGCACCTCGACAGGGAATTATGGCTACACCTTC.

The CDR3 DNA sequence: TGTGCCAGCTCACCACCGGGTGTAGGAAGCTACGAGCAGTACTTC. Its translation is CASSPPGVGSYEQYF. This chain uses TRBV18 with TRBJ2-7; no definite D call. The germline V gene encodes CDR1 KGHSH and CDR2 LQKENI. Trimming pared 0 bases from V and 3 bases from J, leaving 12 bases between. The CDR3 totals 15 residues.

This rearrangement joins TRBV7-8 to TRBJ1-3; D not certain. Germline CDR1 is SGHVS and CDR2 is FQNEAQ. Trimming took 4 bases from V and 0 from J, leaving 10 bases between them. The CDR3 is 15 amino acids. CDR3 residues: CASSSLQFSGNTIYF. The CDR3 coding sequence is TGTGCCAGCAGCTCTTTACAGTTCTCTGGAAACACCATATATTTT.

The chain recombines TRBV29-1 with TRBJ1-1; 8 bases are shared with TRBD1. CDR1 is SQVTM and CDR2 is ANQGSEA in the germline V gene. V shed 5 bases, J shed 1 base, and the junction held 9 bases outside the gene matches. CDR3 length: 15 amino acids. In DNA form, the CDR3 reads TGCAGCGTTTCCTCTGGACAGGGTTGGAACACTGAAGCTTTCTTT. As protein: CSVSSGQGWNTEAFF.

The chain carries TRBV4-3 and TRBJ1-1, with D possibly TRBD1 on 5 matching bases. The V gene lost 1 base and the J gene lost 2 bases, with 8 bases spanning the gap. The CDR3 covers 14 residues. Germline lookup yields CDR1 LGHNA and CDR2 YSLEER. This CDR3 reads CASSQGGTNTEAFF. The CDR3, as DNA: TGCGCCAGCAGCCAAGGGGGGACCAACACTGAAGCTTTCTTT.

This sequence joins TRBV4-3 and TRBJ2-2; D perhaps matches TRBD1 (5 bases). V was trimmed by 4 bases and J by 7 bases, leaving 16 bases between them. CDR1 is LGHNA, CDR2 YSLEER, per germline. The CDR3 has 15 residues. The CDR3 here is CASSPLQGRNGELFF. CDR3 nucleotides: TGCGCCAGCAGCCCTCTCCAGGGTAGAAACGGGGAGCTGTTTTTT.

This chain uses TRBV19 with TRBJ2-7; D may be TRBD1 or TRBD2 (5 bases each). CDR1 is LNHDA, CDR2 SQIVND, per germline (reference sequence). The CDR3 is 15 residues long. The germline V and J ends were trimmed by 4 bases and 3 bases, with 16 bases remaining between them. CDR3: CASSTFPGAYYEQYF. The CDR3 region has the DNA TGTGCCAGTAGTACATTCCCCGGGGCGTACTACGAGCAGTACTTC.